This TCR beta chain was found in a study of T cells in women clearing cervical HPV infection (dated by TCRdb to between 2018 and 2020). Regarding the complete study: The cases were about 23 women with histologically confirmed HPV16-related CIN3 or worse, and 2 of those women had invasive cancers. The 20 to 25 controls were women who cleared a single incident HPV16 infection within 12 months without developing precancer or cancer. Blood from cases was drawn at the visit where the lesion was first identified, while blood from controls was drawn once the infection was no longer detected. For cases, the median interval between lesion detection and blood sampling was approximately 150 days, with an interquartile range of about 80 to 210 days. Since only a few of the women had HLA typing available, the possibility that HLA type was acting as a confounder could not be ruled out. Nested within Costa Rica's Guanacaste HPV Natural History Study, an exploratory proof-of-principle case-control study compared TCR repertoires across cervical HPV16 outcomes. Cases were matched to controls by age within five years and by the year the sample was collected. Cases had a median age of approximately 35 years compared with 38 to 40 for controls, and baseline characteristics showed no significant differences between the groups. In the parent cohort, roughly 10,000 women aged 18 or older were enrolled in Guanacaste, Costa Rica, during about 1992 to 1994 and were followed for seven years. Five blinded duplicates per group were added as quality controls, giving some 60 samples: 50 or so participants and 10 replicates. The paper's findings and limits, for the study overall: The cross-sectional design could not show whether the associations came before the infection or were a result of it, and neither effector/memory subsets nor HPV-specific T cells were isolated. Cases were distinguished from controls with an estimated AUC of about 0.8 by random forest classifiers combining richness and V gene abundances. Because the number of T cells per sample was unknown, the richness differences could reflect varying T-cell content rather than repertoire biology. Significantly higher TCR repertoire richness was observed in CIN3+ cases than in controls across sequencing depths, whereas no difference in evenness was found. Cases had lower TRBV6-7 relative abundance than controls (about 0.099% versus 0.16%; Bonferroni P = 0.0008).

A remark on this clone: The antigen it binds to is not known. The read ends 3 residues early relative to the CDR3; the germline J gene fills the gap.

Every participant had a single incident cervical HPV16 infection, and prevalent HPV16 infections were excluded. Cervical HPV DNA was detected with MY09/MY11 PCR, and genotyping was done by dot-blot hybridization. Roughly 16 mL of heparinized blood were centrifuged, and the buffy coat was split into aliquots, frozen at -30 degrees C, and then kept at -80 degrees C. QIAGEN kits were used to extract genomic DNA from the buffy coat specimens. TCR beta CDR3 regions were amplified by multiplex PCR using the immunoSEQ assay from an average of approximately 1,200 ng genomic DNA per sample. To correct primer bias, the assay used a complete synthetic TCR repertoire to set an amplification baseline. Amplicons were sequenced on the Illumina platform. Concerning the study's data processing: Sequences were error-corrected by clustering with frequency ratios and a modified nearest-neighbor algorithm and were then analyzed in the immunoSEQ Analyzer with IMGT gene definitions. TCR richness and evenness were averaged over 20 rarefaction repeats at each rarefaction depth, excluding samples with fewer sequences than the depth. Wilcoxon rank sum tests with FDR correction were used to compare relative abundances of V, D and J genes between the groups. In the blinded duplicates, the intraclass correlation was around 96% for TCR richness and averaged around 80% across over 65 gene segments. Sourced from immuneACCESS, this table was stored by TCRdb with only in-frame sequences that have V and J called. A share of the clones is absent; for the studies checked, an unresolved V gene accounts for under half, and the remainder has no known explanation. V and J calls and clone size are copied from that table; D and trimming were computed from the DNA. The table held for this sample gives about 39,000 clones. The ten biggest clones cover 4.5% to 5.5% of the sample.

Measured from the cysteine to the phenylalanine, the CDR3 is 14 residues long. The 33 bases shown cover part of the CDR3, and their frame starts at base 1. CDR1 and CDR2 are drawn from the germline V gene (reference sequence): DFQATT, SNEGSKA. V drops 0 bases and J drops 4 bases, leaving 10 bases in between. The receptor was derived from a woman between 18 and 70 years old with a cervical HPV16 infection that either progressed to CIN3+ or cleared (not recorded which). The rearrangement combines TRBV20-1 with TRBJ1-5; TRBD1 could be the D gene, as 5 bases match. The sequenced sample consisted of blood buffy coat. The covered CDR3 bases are TGCAGTGCTAGAGACGGGGGAAGAAATCAGCCC. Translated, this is CSARDGGRNQP. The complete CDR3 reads CSARDGGRNQPQHF.